These 2 T cell receptor beta chains originate from one sample sequenced in a study of blood T cell repertoires in COVID-19. Measured with immunoSEQ multiplex PCR; TCRdb has only the in-frame clones, and not every one. The profile shows 150,000 to 200,000 clones, about 86% of them singletons. The sample consisted of peripheral blood. These receptors were collected from a woman older than 75 in a cohort sampled during active or convalescent COVID-19.

The chain employs TRBV5-1 and TRBJ1-4, with a possible D match to TRBD1 (5 bases). The CDR3 contains 14 residues. Germline loops: CDR1 SGHRS, CDR2 YFSETQ. Deletions cut 2 bases from V and 7 bases from J, with 12 bases between. CDR3 nucleotide sequence: TGCGCCAGCAGCTTAGGAGGGGCTGGTGAAAAACTGTTTTTT. Protein product: CASSLGGAGEKLFF.

The chain is built from TRBV9 and TRBJ2-2; 8 nucleotides match TRBD1. The germline V gene encodes CDR1 SGDLS and CDR2 YYNGEE. V was clipped by 4 bases and J by 0 bases; unmatched bases: 8. The CDR3 is 17 residues long. DNA for the CDR3: TGTGCCAGCAGCCCGAGACAGGGGACGACGAACACCGGGGAGCTGTTTTTT. Protein: CASSPRQGTTNTGELFF.